The clone carrying this T cell receptor (beta chain) has a handful of counts. What it binds is not known. A template switching step contributed a universal primer site, while unique molecular identifiers were present in the cDNA. Each CDR3 protein gets one entry after TCRdb re-called the 5' RACE reads with MiXCR. This sample has about 890,000 distinct CDR3 sequences, with 9% to 15% found just once. This record comes from a study of identical twins. Study-level results: Abundant cord blood beta clonotypes carried fewer insertions; memory repertoires showed none. The degree of excess twin sharing was weaker in beta out-of-frame sequences. Models predicted less out-of-frame TCR alpha sharing in monozygotic twins than was found.

Germline values: CDR1 SGHRS, CDR2 YFSETQ. The CDR3 runs 15 residues. V lost 2 bases and J 4 bases, leaving 14 bases between the germline ends. Separately, the same data were catalogued under a study of yellow fever vaccine responses in identical twins.

J is TRBJ2-3 and V is TRBV5-1; no definite D call. The sequence derives from a woman under 30 in good health. Sample: PBMCs. In DNA form, the CDR3 reads TGCGCCAGCAGCTTCGTCAACAGACACGCAGATACGCAGTATTTT. Amino acids: CASSFVNRHADTQYF.